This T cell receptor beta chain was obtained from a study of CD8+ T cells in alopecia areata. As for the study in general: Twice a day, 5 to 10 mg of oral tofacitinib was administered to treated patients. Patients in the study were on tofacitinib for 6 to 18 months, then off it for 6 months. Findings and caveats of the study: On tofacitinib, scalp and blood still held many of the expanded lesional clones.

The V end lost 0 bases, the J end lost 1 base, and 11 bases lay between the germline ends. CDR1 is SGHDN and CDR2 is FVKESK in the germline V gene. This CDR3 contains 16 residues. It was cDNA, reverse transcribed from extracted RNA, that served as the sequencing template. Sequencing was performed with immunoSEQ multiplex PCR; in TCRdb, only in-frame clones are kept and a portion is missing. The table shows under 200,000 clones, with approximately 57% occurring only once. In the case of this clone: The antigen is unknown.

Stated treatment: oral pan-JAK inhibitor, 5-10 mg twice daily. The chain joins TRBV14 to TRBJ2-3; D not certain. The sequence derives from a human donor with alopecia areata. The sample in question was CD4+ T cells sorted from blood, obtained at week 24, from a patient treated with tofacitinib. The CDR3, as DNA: TGTGCCAGCAGCCAAGATTTAAGGGTAGGCACAGATACGCAGTATTTT. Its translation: CASSQDLRVGTDTQYF.